Below are 3 T cell receptor beta chains sequenced from a single sample in a study of PD-L1 blockade in urothelial cancer. Method: immunoSEQ multiplex PCR; TCRdb's copy keeps in-frame clones and lacks some. The sample carries about 84,000 clones, about 80% recorded once. Sequencing used PBMCs, obtained around atezolizumab (anti-PD-L1) treatment. Receptors originate from a man aged 70 or older with urothelial cancer.

The V call is TRBV29-1, the J call TRBJ2-5; 8 bases fit TRBD1. There are 12 residues in the CDR3. Unmatched junction bases numbered 1, after V lost 5 bases and J lost 2 bases. CDR1 is SQVTM, CDR2 ANQGSEA, per germline. The CDR3 bases are TGCAGCGTTTGGACAGGGCAAGAGACCCAGTACTTC. As protein: CSVWTGQETQYF.

Only a few counts were recorded for this clone. The chain links TRBV11-3 to TRBJ2-3; D remains unclear. V lost 2 bases to trimming and J lost 1 base, with 4 bases between them. The germline gives CDR1 SGHNT, CDR2 YENEEA. CDR3 length: 13 amino acids. The CDR3 DNA sequence: TGTGCCAGCAGCTTATATGGCACAGATACGCAGTATTTT. Translation: CASSLYGTDTQYF.

V usage is TRBV29-1 and J usage is TRBJ1-2, with a tentative D call TRBD1 (5 bases). The V gene's germline CDR1 is SQVTM and CDR2 ANQGSEA. V lost 6 bases and J lost 4, with 18 bases in between. The CDR3 totals 14 residues. The CDR3 sequence: CSVINYRLLYGYTF. In DNA, the CDR3 is TGCAGCGTAATAAACTACAGGCTCCTCTATGGCTACACCTTC.